What follows describes a single TCR beta chain. As yet, its antigen is unknown. TCRB transcripts that were expressed got sequenced, as all of the isolated RNA had been reverse transcribed. Profiling relied on immunoSEQ multiplex PCR, and the TCRdb table lists in-frame clones only, not all of them. The sample lists roughly 170,000 clones, about 12% seen once, with 0.55% to 0.8% in the top ten. V dropped 3 bases and J dropped 4; count of bases not matched to a gene: 7. CDR3 length: 15 residues. Germline V gene data show CDR1 as SQVTM and CDR2 as ANQGSEA. CD45RO/CCR7/CD25/CD127/CD95/CD27 staining was used to isolate CD4+ naive, central memory, regulatory and stem cell-like memory cells by sorting. The data are from a study of beta chain features in type 1 diabetes. About the study: Age, gender, cell numbers and subset yield matched between patients and controls. Study-level points and caveats: Type 1 diabetes patients had TCRB CDR3s that were shorter (moderately but significantly so) in all four CD4+ subsets. With patients and controls alike, PCR might favor shorter templates to an equal degree.

Sequenced sample: central memory CD4+ T cells from blood. V and J are TRBV29-1 and TRBJ2-1; 9 bases line up with TRBD2. The clonotype comes from a young woman in good health. CDR3 protein: CSVDEASGNYNEQFF. CDR3 in DNA: TGCAGCGTTGATGAGGCTAGCGGGAATTACAATGAGCAGTTCTTC.